The 16 T cell receptor beta chains below come from one sample, sequenced in a study of human T cells and chemical hapten exposure. TCRdb fed the RACE reads into MiXCR, producing one record per CDR3 protein. The sample consists of about 400,000 distinct CDR3 sequences, about 6.3% of them appearing once. Time point denoted: patch test 2, 6 weeks after DPC sensitization. Treatment denoted: therapeutic diphenylcyclopropenone sensitization with weekly scalp DPC. Specimen: whole blood, collected in connection with sensitization to the hapten diphenylcyclopropenone (DPC). The receptors stem from a woman between 18 and 29 years old with alopecia areata. Some clones in this sample may be carry-over from other donors' samples.

This clonotype was counted a few times. CDR3 residues: CSARDGDTYNEQFF. DNA of the CDR3: TGCAGTGCTAGAGATGGAGACACCTACAATGAGCAGTTCTTC. The chain carries TRBV20-1 and TRBJ2-1; D unresolved. CDR1 is DFQATT and CDR2 is SNEGSKA in the germline V gene (reference sequence). Deletions cut 0 bases from V and 2 bases from J, with 8 bases between. There are 14 residues in the CDR3.

The rearrangement links TRBV7-2 to TRBJ2-3; D unclear. Germline V gene sequence: CDR1 SGHTA, CDR2 FQGNSA. CDR3 length equals 13 residues. Trimming pared 8 bases from V and 6 bases from J, leaving 15 bases between. CDR3 sequence reads: CASVPVGWDTQYF. DNA of the CDR3: TGTGCCAGCGTCCCGGTGGGATGGGATACGCAGTATTTT.

Regarding this clonotype: A read error is possible here, since a much larger clone lies one base away. The chain has TRBV12-5 and TRBJ1-6; D is ambiguous. Germline CDR1 is LGHNT and CDR2 is FRNRAP. The CDR3 covers 14 residues. With 3 bases removed from V and 12 bases from J, the gap between germline ends came to 15 bases. In DNA, the CDR3 is TGTGCTAGTGGTTTTTCTGGGTTCTGGTTACCCCTCCACTTT. As protein: CASGFSGFWLPLHF.

This clonotype was seen only once. One end of the junction varies from germline; a read error may be responsible. This chain joins TRBV6-5 and TRBJ2-3; 9 bases align to TRBD1. The CDR3 sequence is 18 residues long. Germline lookup yields CDR1 MNHEY and CDR2 SVGAGI. The CDR3 loop is CASIYSISGTGPTDTQYF. CDR3 in DNA: TGTGCCAGCATTTACTCAATCTCCGGGACAGGGCCCACAGATACGCAGTATTTT.

The chain combines TRBV21-1 with TRBJ1-6. TRBV21-1 is a pseudogene. The CDR3 loop spans 18 amino acids. CDR3 region: CASSSQGQSSSYNSPLHF. CDR3 sequence (DNA): TGTGCCAGCAGCTCCCAGGGCCAGAGTAGCTCCTATAATTCACCCCTCCACTTT.

In its sample, this clonotype was seen a few times. V usage is TRBV6-2 or TRBV6-3 and J usage is TRBJ2-5; weak D call: TRBD1 (5 bases). The germline V and J ends were trimmed by 2 bases and 2 bases, with 18 bases remaining between them. CDR1 and CDR2 from the germline V gene are MNHEY and SVGEGT. The CDR3 sequence is 17 residues long. CDR3 in amino acids: CASSYGPRKGKQETQYF. CDR3 bases: TGTGCCAGCAGTTACGGGCCGCGGAAGGGGAAACAAGAGACCCAGTACTTC.

V gene TRBV5-1 combines with J gene TRBJ2-5; D gene unclear. From germline, CDR1 is SGHRS and CDR2 YFSETQ. V was pared by 1 base and J by 5 bases, with 12 bases between. The CDR3 spans 14 residues. CDR3 DNA: TGCGCCAGCAGCTTGAATTCACCGAGGGAGACCCAGTACTTC. Its translation is CASSLNSPRETQYF.

In its sample, this clonotype was seen a few times. This sequence joins TRBV7-9 and TRBJ2-6; a weak D match, TRBD2 (5 bases). Trimming cost V 0 bases and J 2 bases, with 11 bases left between them. Germline loops: CDR1 SEHNR, CDR2 FQNEAQ (reference sequence). CDR3 length: 17 amino acids. The CDR3 region is CASSLADGVAGANVLTF. Written as DNA, the CDR3 is TGTGCCAGCAGCTTAGCGGACGGGGTTGCTGGGGCCAACGTCCTGACTTTC.

This clonotype was seen a few times. This sequence joins TRBV27 and TRBJ2-3; 9 bases are shared with TRBD2. V was clipped by 3 bases and J by 4 bases; unmatched bases: 5. CDR1 is MNHEY, CDR2 SMNVEV, per germline (reference sequence). The CDR3 is 15 residues long. CDR3 loop: CASSLRRGGADTQYF. In DNA form, the CDR3 reads TGTGCCAGCAGTTTGCGGCGGGGGGGCGCAGATACGCAGTATTTT.

A few counts support this clonotype. This chain uses TRBV3-1 with TRBJ1-1, with 12 bases aligning to TRBD1. The germline V gene has CDR1 LGHDT and CDR2 YNNKEL (reference sequence). V shed 4 bases and J 2 bases; nucleotides not matched to a gene: 8. The CDR3 is 17 amino acids. The CDR3 DNA follows: TGTGCCAGCAGCCCAGGGACAGGGGGCAGGGGAAACACTGAAGCTTTCTTT. Translating gives CASSPGTGGRGNTEAFF.

In its sample, this clonotype was seen many times. V usage is TRBV20-1 and J usage is TRBJ1-1; D remains ambiguous. The CDR3 is made up of 13 amino acids. The V gene lost 0 bases and the J gene lost 1 base, with 6 bases spanning the gap. Per the germline V gene, CDR1 is DFQATT and CDR2 is SNEGSKA (reference sequence). The CDR3 nucleotides read TGCAGTGCTAGAGATCTCGGGAACACTGAAGCTTTCTTT. Translated, it gives CSARDLGNTEAFF.

The V gene is TRBV23-1, the J gene TRBJ2-6; a possible D gene is TRBD1 (5 bases). TRBV23-1 is sorted into the ORF group, with uncertain function. CDR3 length: 22 residues. V shed 6 bases and J shed 0 bases, with 30 bases lying between them. CDR3 loop: CASSPTRQSRILFPSGANVLTF. The CDR3 coding sequence is TGCGCCAGCAGCCCTACCCGACAGAGTCGCATTCTCTTCCCCTCTGGGGCCAACGTCCTGACTTTC.

This clonotype was counted ten times or more. The chain links TRBV7-9 to TRBJ1-1, with D possibly TRBD1 on 5 matching bases. V dropped 5 bases and J dropped 8 bases, with 21 bases sitting between them. The CDR3 extends over 15 amino acids. The germline V gene has CDR1 SEHNR and CDR2 FQNEAQ (reference sequence). The CDR3 DNA reads TGTGCCAGCAGCCCGAGAGTTAGACAGCCTGAGGAAGCTTTCTTT. Protein sequence: CASSPRVRQPEEAFF.

This clonotype occurred many times. The rearrangement uses TRBV4-3 and TRBJ2-1, with D uncertain. This CDR3 is built from 16 residues. The germline V gene encodes CDR1 LGHNA and CDR2 YSLEER. Trimming took off 0 bases at V and 0 bases at J, with 9 bases between the two ends. CDR3 bases: TGCGCCAGCAGCCAAGATAGTCTGAGCTCCTACAATGAGCAGTTCTTC. It yields the protein CASSQDSLSSYNEQFF.

At least ten counts were recorded for this clonotype. The chain employs TRBV5-1 and TRBJ2-1, with D unclear. With 4 bases removed from V and 0 bases from J, the gap between germline ends came to 14 bases. The CDR3 runs to 16 residues. CDR1 is SGHRS, CDR2 YFSETQ, per germline. Written as DNA, the CDR3 is TGCGCCAGCAGCCGGACCGTCCAAAGCTCCTACAATGAGCAGTTCTTC. Protein: CASSRTVQSSYNEQFF. Full variable domain (remainder filled in from reference TRBV5-1 and TRBJ2-1): KAGVTQTPRYLIKTRGQQVTLSCSPISGHRSVSWYQQTPGQGLQFLFEYFSETQRNKGNFPGRFSGRQFSNSRSEMNVSTLELGDSALYLCASSRTVQSSYNEQFFGPGTRLTVL.

The sample holds a few counts of this clonotype. The chain joins TRBV19 to TRBJ1-5, with 9 bases identical to TRBD1. Germline V gene data show CDR1 as LNHDA and CDR2 as SQIVND (reference sequence). Trimming took 6 bases from V and 4 from J; bases not matched to a gene: 7. The CDR3 loop spans 15 amino acids. The CDR3 DNA reads as TGTGCCAGTAGGCCAGCCGGGACAGGGAATCAGCCCCAGCATTTT. It encodes CASRPAGTGNQPQHF.